The TCR beta chain described here comes from a study of OX40 agonist ivuxolimab in advanced cancers. Study-level background: Patients were dosed with the agonistic anti-OX40 (CD134) antibody ivuxolimab.

Trimming removed 5 bases at V and 4 bases at J, with 12 bases between. Germline V CDR1 and CDR2: SEHNR, FQNEAQ (reference sequence). This CDR3 has 13 amino acids. Produced via immunoSEQ multiplex PCR; TCRdb's table is partial and in-frame only. The table lists under 20,000 clones, 72% of them singletons. Patients were ruled out by autoimmune disease history or systemic immunosuppression. Sequencing used CD4+ or CD8+ T cells sorted from blood, obtained in a trial of the OX40 agonist ivuxolimab. The chain couples TRBV7-9 to TRBJ2-7; D not certain. The TCR sequence derives from an adult with an advanced solid tumor such as melanoma, head and neck, liver or kidney cancer. The CDR3 nucleotides are TGTGCCAGCAGCAACGACACAGATTACGAGCAGTACTTC. Protein sequence: CASSNDTDYEQYF.